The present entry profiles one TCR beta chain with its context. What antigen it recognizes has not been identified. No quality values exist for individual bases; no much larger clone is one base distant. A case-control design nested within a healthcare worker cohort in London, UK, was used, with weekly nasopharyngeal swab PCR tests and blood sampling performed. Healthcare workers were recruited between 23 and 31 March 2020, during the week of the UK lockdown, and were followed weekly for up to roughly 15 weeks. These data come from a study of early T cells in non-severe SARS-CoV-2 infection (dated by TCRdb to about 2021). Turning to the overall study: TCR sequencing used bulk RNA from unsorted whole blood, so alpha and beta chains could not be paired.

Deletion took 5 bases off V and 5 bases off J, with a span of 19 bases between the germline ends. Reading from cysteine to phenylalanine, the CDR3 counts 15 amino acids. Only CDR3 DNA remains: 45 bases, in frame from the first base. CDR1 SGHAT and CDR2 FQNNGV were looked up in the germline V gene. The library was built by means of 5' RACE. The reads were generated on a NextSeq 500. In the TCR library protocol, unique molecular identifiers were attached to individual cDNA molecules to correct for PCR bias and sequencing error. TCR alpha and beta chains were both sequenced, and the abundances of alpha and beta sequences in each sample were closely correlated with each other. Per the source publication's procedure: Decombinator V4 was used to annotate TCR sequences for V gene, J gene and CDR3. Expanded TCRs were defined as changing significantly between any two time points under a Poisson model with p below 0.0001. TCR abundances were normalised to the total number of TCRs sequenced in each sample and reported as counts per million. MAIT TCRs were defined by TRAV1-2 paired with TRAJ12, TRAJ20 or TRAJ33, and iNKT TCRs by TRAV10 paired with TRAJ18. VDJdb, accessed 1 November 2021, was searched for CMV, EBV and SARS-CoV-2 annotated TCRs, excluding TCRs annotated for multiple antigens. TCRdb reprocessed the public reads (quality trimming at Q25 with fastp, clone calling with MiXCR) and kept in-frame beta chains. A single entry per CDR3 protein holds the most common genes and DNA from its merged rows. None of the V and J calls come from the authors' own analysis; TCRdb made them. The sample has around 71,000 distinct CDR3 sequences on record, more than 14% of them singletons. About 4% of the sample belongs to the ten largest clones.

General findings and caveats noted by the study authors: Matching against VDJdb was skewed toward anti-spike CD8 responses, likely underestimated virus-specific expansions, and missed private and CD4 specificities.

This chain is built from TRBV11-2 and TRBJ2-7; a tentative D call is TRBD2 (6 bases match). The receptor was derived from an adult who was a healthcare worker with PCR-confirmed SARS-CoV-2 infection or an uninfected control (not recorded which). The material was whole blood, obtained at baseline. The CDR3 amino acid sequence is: CASSPHWRGADEQYF. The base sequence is TGTGCCAGCAGCCCCCATTGGCGGGGAGCTGACGAGCAGTACTTC. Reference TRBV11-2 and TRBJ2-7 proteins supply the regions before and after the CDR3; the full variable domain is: EAGVAQSPRYKIIEKRQSVAFWCNPISGHATLYWYQQILGQGPKLLIQFQNNGVVDDSQLPKDRFSAERLKGVDSTLKIQPAKLEDSAVYLCASSPHWRGADEQYFGPGTRLTVT.